The next 28 T cell receptor beta chains were all read from a single sample in a study of blood T cell repertoires in COVID-19. Measured with immunoSEQ multiplex PCR; TCRdb has only the in-frame clones, and not every one. This sample carries 250,000 to 350,000 clones, around 89% of them seen once, and the ten largest clones take under 3%. The sequencing input was PBMCs or T cells enriched from blood (not recorded which). The receptors stem from a woman younger than 30 who had recovered from COVID-19.

This rearrangement joins TRBV5-4 to TRBJ2-1; 10 positions match TRBD2. Germline assignment: CDR1 SGHNT and CDR2 YYREEE (reference sequence). CDR3 length: 15 residues. With V trimmed by 6 bases and J by 5 bases, 8 bases remained unmatched. In nucleotides, the CDR3 is TGTGCCAGCAATATACTAGCGGGGACGGACAATGAGCAGTTCTTC. Its translation: CASNILAGTDNEQFF.

This clone was counted between two and nine times. The chain couples TRBV4-1 to TRBJ2-7, with D unclear. The length of the CDR3 is 13 residues. V lost 1 base, J lost 3 bases, and 7 bases lay in between. CDR1 and CDR2 (germline): MGHRA, YSYEKL. CDR3 nucleotides: TGCGCCAGCAGCCAAGTGGCCGACTACGAGCAGTACTTC. Amino acids: CASSQVADYEQYF.

The genes are TRBV28 and TRBJ1-4, with D possibly being TRBD1 (6 bases). V shed 10 bases and J shed 5 bases, with 23 bases lying between them. Germline-derived CDR1 and CDR2 are MDHEN and SYDVKM. The CDR3 has 16 amino acids. CDR3 DNA sequence: TGTGCCACCAACGAAGCCCGAGGCAGGGGCAATGAAAAACTGTTTTTT. This codes for CATNEARGRGNEKLFF. Together with reference TRBV28 and TRBJ1-4, the CDR3 gives the full variable domain: DVKVTQSSRYLVKRTGEKVFLECVQDMDHENMFWYRQDPGLGLRLIYFSYDVKMKEKGDIPEGYSVSREKKERFSLILESASTNQTSMYLCATNEARGRGNEKLFFGSGTQLSVL.

J is TRBJ2-2 and V is TRBV7-3; 8 bases map to TRBD1. The trim removed 4 bases at V and 2 bases at J, leaving 12 bases unmatched. CDR1 is SGHTA and CDR2 is FQGTGA in the germline V gene. The CDR3 sequence is 18 residues long. The CDR3, as DNA: TGTGCCAGCAGCTCCGGCTTCGGACAGGGTATTAACACCGGGGAGCTGTTTTTT. Translating gives CASSSGFGQGINTGELFF.

Only a few counts were recorded for this clone. This chain connects TRBV11-2 to TRBJ1-1; D gene unclear. Trimming removed 1 base from V and 8 bases from J, with 11 bases in between. CDR1 is SGHAT, CDR2 FQNNGV, per germline. This CDR3 is 13 amino acids long. In DNA form, the CDR3 reads TGTGCCAGCAGCTTAGGAGGGTCGGCAGAAGCTTTCTTT. Encoded protein: CASSLGGSAEAFF.

The CDR3 loop reads CASSTNRVGEQFF. In nucleotides, the CDR3 is TGTGCCAGCAGTACAAACAGGGTCGGGGAGCAGTTCTTC. This chain connects TRBV6-2 or TRBV6-3 to TRBJ2-1, with a tentative D call TRBD1 (6 bases). Germline CDR1 is MNHEY and CDR2 is SVGEGT. CDR3 size: 13 residues. V lost 5 bases and J lost 10, with 15 bases in between.

The V and J genes are TRBV19 and TRBJ1-4; TRBD1 agrees at 9 bases. This CDR3 region has 15 residues. V lost 5 bases to trimming and J lost 7 bases; unmatched junction nucleotides: 8. From germline, CDR1 is LNHDA and CDR2 SQIVND (reference sequence). CDR3 loop: CASSGPGQGVEKLFF. The CDR3 nucleotides read TGTGCCAGTAGTGGACCGGGACAGGGTGTTGAAAAACTGTTTTTT.

This clone has a single count. The rearrangement links TRBV4-1 to TRBJ2-3; perhaps TRBD1 as D (5 bases). Germline CDR1 reads MGHRA; CDR2 reads YSYEKL. V was clipped by 3 bases and J by 6 bases, with 28 bases between them. CDR3 length equals 19 residues. The CDR3 protein is CASSQDEWKVVNSGDTQYF. DNA of the CDR3: TGCGCCAGCAGCCAGGATGAGTGGAAGGTAGTGAATTCAGGGGATACGCAGTATTTT.

This chain connects TRBV3-1 (or the pseudogene TRBV3-2) to TRBJ2-7; tentatively, D is TRBD1 (5 bases). This CDR3 is 16 amino acids long. V lost 0 bases and J lost 2, with 14 bases in between. Germline CDR1 and CDR2: LGHDT and YNNKEL (reference sequence). CDR3 in DNA: TGTGCCAGCAGCCAAGATGGGGCAGTGCAGACCTACGAGCAGTACTTC. It specifies CASSQDGAVQTYEQYF.

This chain joins TRBV14 and TRBJ1-1; 9 nucleotides agree with TRBD1. Germline values: CDR1 SGHDN, CDR2 FVKESK. The CDR3 has 16 residues. V was pared by 2 bases and J by 3 bases, with 7 bases of the junction left unmatched. In nucleotides, the CDR3 is TGTGCCAGCAGCCAATTAGGACAGGGGACGGACACTGAAGCTTTCTTT. It yields the protein CASSQLGQGTDTEAFF.

CDR3 DNA sequence: TGTGCCAGCAGCCCCCCCCGGGGACAGGGCGTTGCAAAACTGTTTTTT. This codes for CASSPPRGQGVAKLFF. The chain combines TRBV14 with TRBJ1-4; 9 nucleotides agree with TRBD1. The germline V gene encodes CDR1 SGHDN and CDR2 FVKESK. The CDR3 covers 16 residues. Trimming at V came to 4 bases and at J to 10 bases, leaving 13 bases not matched to a gene. The variable domain in full, completed from reference TRBV14 and TRBJ1-4, reads EAGVTQFPSHSVIEKGQTVTLRCDPISGHDNLYWYRRVMGKEIKFLLHFVKESKQDESGMPNNRFLAERTGGTYSTLKVQPAELEDSGVYFCASSPPRGQGVAKLFFGSGTQLSVL.

The CDR3 nucleotides read TGTGCCAGCAGAAGGGGGAACACTGAAGCTTTCTTT. It codes for CASRRGNTEAFF. This chain joins TRBV27 and TRBJ1-1; TRBD1 might be the D (5 bases). Per the germline V gene, CDR1 is MNHEY and CDR2 is SMNVEV (reference sequence). The V end was cut by 6 bases, the J end by 1 base, with 6 bases between. The CDR3 extends over 12 amino acids.

The rearrangement joins TRBV2 to TRBJ2-7, with D possibly being TRBD1 (6 bases). The CDR3 is 15 amino acids. Germline V gene data show CDR1 as SNHLY and CDR2 as FYNNEI. Trimming cost V 4 bases and J 0 bases, with 13 bases left between them. CDR3: CASSVGDRSSYEQYF. CDR3 bases: TGTGCCAGCAGTGTGGGAGACAGGAGCTCCTACGAGCAGTACTTC.

The rearrangement links TRBV6-4 to TRBJ2-1; 10 nucleotides line up with TRBD2. The germline V gene encodes CDR1 MRHNA and CDR2 SNTAGT. After removal of 2 bases from V and 10 bases from J, the junction contained 8 bases not matched to a gene. This CDR3 has 15 residues. In DNA form, the CDR3 reads TGTGCCAGCAGTGACACTGGACTAGCGGTATCGGAGCAGTTCTTC. This gives the protein CASSDTGLAVSEQFF.

The rearrangement joins TRBV19 to TRBJ1-2; 7 nucleotides align to TRBD1. The germline gives CDR1 LNHDA, CDR2 SQIVND (reference sequence). Unmatched junction bases numbered 7, after V lost 6 bases and J lost 3 bases. This CDR3 is built from 14 residues. The CDR3 coding sequence is TGTGCCAGTAGGCAAGACAGGGCAGACTATGGCTACACCTTC. Protein: CASRQDRADYGYTF. Variable domain in full (rest from reference TRBV19 and TRBJ1-2): DGGITQSPKYLFRKEGQNVTLSCEQNLNHDAMYWYRQDPGQGLRLIYYSQIVNDFQKGDIAEGYSVSREKKESFPLTVTSAQKNPTAFYLCASRQDRADYGYTFGSGTRLTVV.

This chain uses TRBV7-8 with TRBJ2-6; possibly TRBD1 for D (6 bases). The CDR3 consists of 17 residues. Per the germline V gene, CDR1 is SGHVS and CDR2 is FQNEAQ. Trimming took 3 bases from V and 4 from J, leaving 16 bases between them. Here the CDR3 DNA reads TGTGCCAGCAGCTTCATAGACCAGGGGTTCGGGGCCAACGTCCTGACTTTC. It codes for CASSFIDQGFGANVLTF. Combining the CDR3 with reference TRBV7-8 and TRBJ2-6 gives the whole variable domain GAGVSQSPRYKVAKRGQDVALRCDPISGHVSLFWYQQALGQGPEFLTYFQNEAQLDKSGLPSDRFFAERPEGSVSTLKIQRTQQEDSAVYLCASSFIDQGFGANVLTFGAGSRLTVL.

This clone showed up just once. This chain connects TRBV28 to TRBJ2-5, with D tentatively TRBD1 (5 bases). Looked up from germline, CDR1 is MDHEN and CDR2 is SYDVKM. V was shortened by 4 bases and J by 4 bases, with 16 bases between the two germline ends. There are 15 residues in the CDR3. The CDR3 region is CASSWAGLGRETQYF. DNA of the CDR3: TGTGCCAGCAGTTGGGCAGGGCTGGGAAGAGAGACCCAGTACTTC.

V gene TRBV27 combines with J gene TRBJ1-6; possibly TRBD1 for D (5 bases). The CDR3 sequence is 14 residues long. The V end lost 3 bases, the J end lost 6 bases, and 9 bases lay between the germline ends. CDR1 is MNHEY, CDR2 SMNVEV, per germline (reference sequence). The CDR3 DNA follows: TGTGCCAGCAGTTTCGGGGGGACTAATTCACCCCTCCACTTT. Amino acid sequence: CASSFGGTNSPLHF.

The V call is TRBV30, the J call TRBJ2-5; D possibly corresponds to TRBD2 (7 bases). Germline V gene sequence: CDR1 GTSNPN, CDR2 SVGIG (reference sequence). There are 14 residues in the CDR3. V lost 3 bases, J lost 3 bases, and 14 bases lay in between. The CDR3 DNA reads TGTGCCTGGAGAAAGATAGGGGGGGAAGAGACCCAGTACTTC. Translating it yields CAWRKIGGEETQYF. The full variable domain, in which reference TRBV30 and TRBJ2-5 provide the parts outside the CDR3, is SQTIHQWPATLVQPVGSPLSLECTVEGTSNPNLYWYRQAAGRGLQLLFYSVGIGQISSEVPQNLSASRPQDRQFILSSKKLLLSDSGFYLCAWRKIGGEETQYFGPGTRLLVL.

The chain is built from TRBV6-4 and TRBJ2-1; D perhaps matches TRBD2 (5 bases). V dropped 0 bases and J dropped 3 bases, with 9 bases sitting between them. Germline V gives CDR1 MRHNA, CDR2 SNTAGT. The CDR3 extends over 15 amino acids. The CDR3 DNA follows: TGTGCCAGCAGTGACTCAAGCGGAGACTACAATGAGCAGTTCTTC. This translates into CASSDSSGDYNEQFF.

The gene calls are TRBV19 and TRBJ2-3, with a possible D match to TRBD1 (6 bases). CDR3 size: 16 residues. Germline V gene lookup returns CDR1 LNHDA and CDR2 SQIVND (reference sequence). The V and J ends lost 6 bases and 5 bases respectively, with 21 bases between them. Written as DNA, the CDR3 is TGTGCCAGTAGAAAGGGTTCGGAACAGGGACAAGATACGCAGTATTTT. This gives the protein CASRKGSEQGQDTQYF. Supplemented by reference TRBV19 and TRBJ2-3, the full variable domain reads DGGITQSPKYLFRKEGQNVTLSCEQNLNHDAMYWYRQDPGQGLRLIYYSQIVNDFQKGDIAEGYSVSREKKESFPLTVTSAQKNPTAFYLCASRKGSEQGQDTQYFGPGTRLTVL.

This clone showed up just once. The chain has TRBV5-1 and TRBJ2-1; 11 bases are a match to TRBD1. V was pared by 4 bases and J by 0 bases, with 3 bases of the junction left unmatched. Germline V gene sequence: CDR1 SGHRS, CDR2 YFSETQ. The CDR3 has 16 residues. The CDR3 sequence is CASSPGQGASYNEQFF. Here the CDR3 DNA reads TGCGCCAGCAGCCCCGGACAGGGGGCCTCCTACAATGAGCAGTTCTTC.

The chain carries TRBV7-9 and TRBJ2-5; 11 nucleotides line up with TRBD2. Germline V CDR1 and CDR2: SEHNR, FQNEAQ (reference sequence). V was pared by 5 bases and J by 2 bases, with 10 bases of the junction left unmatched. This CDR3 is built from 17 residues. The CDR3 sequence is CASSPSRGTSGQETQYF. The DNA for the CDR3 is TGTGCCAGCAGCCCATCCCGCGGGACTAGCGGACAAGAGACCCAGTACTTC.

V usage is TRBV14 and J usage is TRBJ1-2; tentatively, D is TRBD1 (5 bases). Trimming removed 5 bases at V and 5 bases at J, with 12 bases between. Per germline, CDR1 SGHDN and CDR2 FVKESK. CDR3 length: 13 residues. CDR3 DNA sequence: TGTGCCAGCAGCTCGCAGGGCGTTTATGGCTACACCTTC. It codes for CASSSQGVYGYTF. Full variable domain (rest looked up from reference TRBV14 and TRBJ1-2): EAGVTQFPSHSVIEKGQTVTLRCDPISGHDNLYWYRRVMGKEIKFLLHFVKESKQDESGMPNNRFLAERTGGTYSTLKVQPAELEDSGVYFCASSSQGVYGYTFGSGTRLTVV.

This clone showed up just once. The genes are TRBV9 and TRBJ1-2; a weak D match, TRBD1 (5 bases). In germline, CDR1 is SGDLS, CDR2 YYNGEE. Trimming cost V 0 bases and J 1 base, with 16 bases left between them. There are 17 residues in the CDR3. CDR3 coding DNA: TGTGCCAGCAGCGTAGATGTCCAGGACACATTTAACTATGGCTACACCTTC. It is translated as CASSVDVQDTFNYGYTF.

J is TRBJ2-1 and V is TRBV4-1, with a tentative D call TRBD2 (7 bases). The germline V and J ends were trimmed by 3 bases and 4 bases, with 16 bases remaining between them. CDR1 is MGHRA and CDR2 is YSYEKL in the germline V gene. This CDR3 region has 16 residues. Written as DNA, the CDR3 is TGCGCCAGCAGCCACGTACGGGGGGCCATTTACAATGAGCAGTTCTTC. Its translation is CASSHVRGAIYNEQFF.

This clone was recorded only once. The chain links TRBV29-1 to TRBJ2-1; D is possibly TRBD1 (5 bases). The CDR3 sequence is 15 residues long. Germline values: CDR1 SQVTM, CDR2 ANQGSEA. Trimming stripped 6 bases from V and 10 bases from J, with 25 bases between. The CDR3 DNA sequence: TGCAGCGTCACGTATTGGGGCCCCCAAACATTAGAGCAGTTCTTC. Translation: CSVTYWGPQTLEQFF.

The chain couples TRBV15 to TRBJ1-1, with D perhaps TRBD1 (5 bases). CDR3 size: 14 residues. The V gene's germline CDR1 is LNHNV and CDR2 YYDKDF (reference sequence). Trimming took 3 bases from V and 7 from J, leaving 15 bases between them. For the CDR3, the DNA is TGTGCCACCAGCAGCTTACAGACAGATCGTGAAGCTTTCTTT. Its translation: CATSSLQTDREAFF.